This T cell receptor beta chain was identified during a study of spatial heterogeneity in lung cancer. A unique molecular identifier was carried by every single TCR cDNA molecule. TCRdb re-derived calls from the 5' RACE reads in MiXCR, one entry per CDR3 protein. The sample gives 9,500 to 12,000 distinct CDR3 sequences, about 6.5% of which show up once; roughly 28% is in the top ten. The sample holds many counts of this clonotype. The CDR3 spans 14 residues. After removal of 7 bases from V and 3 bases from J, the junction contained 7 bases not matched to a gene. Per the germline V gene, CDR1 is LNHDA and CDR2 is SQIVND (reference sequence). Noted time point: sample taken at primary tumor resection. Approximately 70 TRACERx patients with early, untreated non-small cell lung cancer donated samples. Unsorted samples of tumor, nontumor lung or frozen PBMC had their whole RNA sequenced.

This clonotype was obtained from a male donor with early-stage non-small cell lung cancer. The sample consisted of PBMCs, taken at surgery. V gene TRBV19 combines with J gene TRBJ2-7; 9 bases line up with TRBD1. Here the CDR3 reads CASTQTGGNYEQYF. The CDR3 DNA reads TGTGCCAGTACCCAGACAGGGGGAAACTACGAGCAGTACTTC.